This entry lists 9 T cell receptor beta chains sequenced from one sample in a study of CXCR3-negative and CXCR3-positive naive CD8 T cells. Study-wide findings and caveats: CXCR3-negative naive cells had less hydrophobic TRB CDR3s than did CXCR3-positive naive cells.

The antigens for these receptors are not known. UMI-labeled 5' RACE yielded the TRB cDNA libraries. TCRdb reprocessed the 5' RACE reads and reports one entry per CDR3 protein, with no DNA. The sample table sets out about 56,000 distinct CDR3 sequences. Input material: naive CXCR3+ CD8+ T cells from blood. Subset of the sample: CD45RO-CCR7+CD27+CD95- naive CD8+ T cells expressing CXCR3 (TNR3+). Receptors originate from a human donor in good health. Some clones in this sample may be carry-over from other donors' samples.

V and J are TRBV11-2 and TRBJ2-4; the TCRdb D gene call, TRBD2, has no DNA to confirm it. In germline, CDR1 is SGHAT, CDR2 FQNNGV. The CDR3 totals 15 residues. The CDR3 loop is CASSHGTLAKNIQYF.

This chain links TRBV4-3 with TRBJ1-4; TCRdb reports TRBD1, a call that lacks DNA to check it against. The germline V gene has CDR1 LGHNA and CDR2 YSLEER. The CDR3 sequence is 15 residues long. The CDR3 loop is CASSHGTATNEKLFF.

V usage is TRBV3-1 and J usage is TRBJ2-4; the D gene TCRdb calls, TRBD1, cannot be checked with no DNA. This CDR3 is built from 19 residues. CDR1 is LGHDT, CDR2 YNNKEL, per germline (reference sequence). The CDR3 reads CASSQHWTGASPLKNIQYF.

This chain links TRBV29-1 with TRBJ2-1. The length of the CDR3 is 15 residues. Germline V gene lookup returns CDR1 SQVTM and CDR2 ANQGSEA. This CDR3 reads CSVEGSESSYNEQFF.

The gene calls are TRBV12-3 or TRBV12-4 and TRBJ2-5; without DNA, the TCRdb call of TRBD1 cannot be checked. CDR3 length: 15 residues. The chain's CDR3 is CASTLGGSDVETQYF.

The chain employs TRBV11-2 and TRBJ2-1. The germline gives CDR1 SGHAT, CDR2 FQNNGV. CDR3 size: 12 residues. The CDR3 loop reads CASSLAPTEQFF.

The rearrangement joins TRBV9 to TRBJ2-1; with no DNA, the TCRdb D assignment of TRBD2 cannot be verified. From germline, CDR1 is SGDLS and CDR2 YYNGEE. This CDR3 region has 16 residues. The CDR3 sequence: CASSGTSGREYNEQFF.

The rearrangement joins TRBV4-3 to TRBJ1-2. The CDR3 contains 15 residues. CDR1 is LGHNA and CDR2 is YSLEER in the germline V gene. CDR3 in amino acids: CASSQDRQPRYGYTF.

The genes are TRBV7-8 and TRBJ2-5. This CDR3 comprises 15 residues. The V gene's germline CDR1 is SGHVS and CDR2 FQNEAQ. The CDR3 loop reads CASSLSLGFQETQYF.